One sample yielded the 12 T cell receptor beta chains listed below, sequenced in a study of chemoradiotherapy in HPV16-positive cancers. Profiling relied on immunoSEQ multiplex PCR, and the TCRdb table lists in-frame clones only, not all of them. The data hold 9,500 to 15,000 clones, with about four fifths observed a single time. Sample collection was performed from a patient who underwent chemoradiotherapy. Receptors originate from a human donor with HPV-associated anogenital cancer.

The CDR3: CASSLGAGYTEAFF. The DNA of the CDR3 is TGCGCCAGCAGCTTGGGGGCGGGCTACACTGAAGCTTTCTTT. V gene TRBV5-1 combines with J gene TRBJ1-1; D not resolved. Germline loops: CDR1 SGHRS, CDR2 YFSETQ. CDR3 length: 14 amino acids. Trimming shortened V by 0 bases and J by 3 bases, and 9 bases separated the two germline ends. Using reference TRBV5-1 and TRBJ1-1 for the parts outside the CDR3, the full variable domain is KAGVTQTPRYLIKTRGQQVTLSCSPISGHRSVSWYQQTPGQGLQFLFEYFSETQRNKGNFPGRFSGRQFSNSRSEMNVSTLELGDSALYLCASSLGAGYTEAFFGQGTRLTVV.

This chain links TRBV5-5 with TRBJ1-5, with 7 nucleotides matching TRBD1. This CDR3 has 14 residues. V was pared by 4 bases and J by 2 bases, with 3 bases of the junction left unmatched. CDR1 and CDR2 from the germline V gene are SGHKS and YYEKEE (reference sequence). The CDR3 DNA is TGTGCCAGCAGCCGCGGGACAGGCAATCAGCCCCAGCATTTT. This codes for CASSRGTGNQPQHF.

CDR3 sequence: CASSIYTVPGEKLFF. The CDR3 DNA reads TGTGCCAGTAGTATATACACCGTCCCAGGTGAAAAACTGTTTTTT. The chain has TRBV19 and TRBJ1-4; no reliable D call. The CDR3 sequence is 15 residues long. Trimming removed 2 bases from V and 7 bases from J, with 14 bases in between. Germline lookup yields CDR1 LNHDA and CDR2 SQIVND (reference sequence).

This clone was found a few times. The chain carries TRBV13 and TRBJ2-7; D is unresolved. The CDR3 loop spans 12 amino acids. Trimming took off 5 bases at V and 4 bases at J, with 9 bases between the two ends. Germline V gene sequence: CDR1 PRHDT, CDR2 FYEKMQ (reference sequence). CDR3 region: CASSTSSYEQYF. The DNA of the CDR3 is TGTGCCAGCAGCACGAGCTCATACGAGCAGTACTTC.

There are a few counts of this clone. The chain is built from TRBV30 and TRBJ1-4; a weak D match, TRBD1 (6 bases). V shed 2 bases and J shed 7 bases, with 17 bases lying between them. The CDR3 runs 15 residues. The germline V gene encodes CDR1 GTSNPN and CDR2 SVGIG (reference sequence). The CDR3 is CAWSLGSGAGEKLFF. CDR3 DNA sequence: TGTGCCTGGAGTCTAGGGTCAGGGGCGGGTGAAAAACTGTTTTTT.

Written as DNA, the CDR3 is TGCAGCGTTGGGACAGGTAATCAGCCCCAGCATTTT. This translates into CSVGTGNQPQHF. The chain couples TRBV29-1 to TRBJ1-5; 7 bases line up with TRBD1. Germline assignment: CDR1 SQVTM and CDR2 ANQGSEA. CDR3 size: 12 residues. V lost 4 bases, J lost 4 bases, and 1 base stayed unmatched.

The chain is built from TRBV30 and TRBJ1-4; 7 bases match TRBD1. The germline CDR1 and CDR2 sequences are GTSNPN and SVGIG (reference sequence). The CDR3 is made up of 13 amino acids. With 0 bases clipped from V and 10 bases from J, the junction kept 5 bases outside the gene matches. CDR3 sequence: CAWSVKGAGKLFF. The CDR3 region has the DNA TGTGCCTGGAGTGTTAAGGGGGCAGGAAAACTGTTTTTT.

The chain carries TRBV30 and TRBJ2-5; D might be TRBD1 (6 bases). The V end lost 3 bases, the J end lost 5 bases, and 13 bases lay between the germline ends. Germline V CDR1 and CDR2: GTSNPN, SVGIG (reference sequence). This CDR3 is 13 amino acids long. The CDR3 loop is CAWRIRGWETQYF. CDR3 in DNA: TGTGCCTGGAGGATCAGGGGCTGGGAGACCCAGTACTTC.

The chain joins TRBV6-1 to TRBJ1-4, with D perhaps matching TRBD1 (5 bases). V dropped 3 bases and J dropped 8 bases, with 13 bases sitting between them. This CDR3 has 14 amino acids. The germline V gene encodes CDR1 MNHNS and CDR2 SASEGT. The CDR3 spells CASSDGQGSEKLFF. The CDR3, as DNA: TGTGCCAGCAGTGACGGGCAGGGAAGCGAAAAACTGTTTTTT.

The genes are TRBV5-1 and TRBJ2-7, with 8 bases fitting TRBD1. Germline V gene data show CDR1 as SGHRS and CDR2 as YFSETQ. This CDR3 region has 15 residues. Losses at the gene ends were 2 bases for V and 2 bases for J; bases not matched to a gene: 6. Here the CDR3 DNA reads TGCGCCAGCAGCTTATTTATACAGGGGGCCTACGAGCAGTACTTC. Its translation is CASSLFIQGAYEQYF.

This clone has more than one count but fewer than ten. This chain connects TRBV2 to TRBJ1-6; weak D call: TRBD1 (5 bases). This CDR3 is 13 amino acids long. From germline, CDR1 is SNHLY and CDR2 FYNNEI. Deletions cut 4 bases from V and 7 bases from J, with 8 bases between. This CDR3 is CASSGQPNSPLHF. CDR3 sequence (DNA): TGTGCCAGCAGTGGACAGCCCAATTCACCCCTCCACTTT.

The chain couples TRBV4-1 to TRBJ2-5, with 12 bases matching TRBD2. This CDR3 has 16 amino acids. Germline V gives CDR1 MGHRA, CDR2 YSYEKL. J gave up 5 bases and V 4 bases, and 8 bases lay outside the gene matches. The CDR3 protein is CASSPPPSGGAETQYF. CDR3 in DNA: TGCGCCAGCAGCCCCCCCCCTAGCGGGGGGGCGGAGACCCAGTACTTC.